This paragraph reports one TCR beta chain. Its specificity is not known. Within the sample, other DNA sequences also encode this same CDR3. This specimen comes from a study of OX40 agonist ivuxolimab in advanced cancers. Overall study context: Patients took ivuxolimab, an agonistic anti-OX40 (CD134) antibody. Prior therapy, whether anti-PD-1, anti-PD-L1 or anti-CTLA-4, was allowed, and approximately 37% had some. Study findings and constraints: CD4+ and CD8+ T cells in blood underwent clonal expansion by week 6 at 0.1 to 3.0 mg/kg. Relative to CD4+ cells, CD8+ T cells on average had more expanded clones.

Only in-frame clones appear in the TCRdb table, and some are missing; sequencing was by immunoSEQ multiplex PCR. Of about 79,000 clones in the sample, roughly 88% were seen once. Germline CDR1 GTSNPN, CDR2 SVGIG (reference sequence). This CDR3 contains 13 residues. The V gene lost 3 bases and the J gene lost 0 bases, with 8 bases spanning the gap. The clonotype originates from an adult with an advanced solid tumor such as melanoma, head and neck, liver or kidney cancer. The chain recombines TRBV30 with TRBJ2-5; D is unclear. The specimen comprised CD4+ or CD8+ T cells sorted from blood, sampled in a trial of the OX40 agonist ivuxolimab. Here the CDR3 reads CAWRVEYQETQYF. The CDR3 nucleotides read TGTGCCTGGAGGGTGGAGTACCAAGAGACCCAGTACTTC.